Each of the 6 T cell receptor beta chains below was sequenced from the same sample in a study of PD-1 blockade in mismatch repair-deficient tumors. Data came from immunoSEQ multiplex PCR; TCRdb stores just in-frame clones and leaves some out. The sample has roughly 120,000 clones; about 90% are singletons. The sequencing here drew on peripheral blood, taken approximately 70 weeks after starting pembrolizumab. These receptors were collected from an adult with mismatch repair-deficient cancer.

This clone has just one count. J is TRBJ2-7 and V is TRBV7-9, with 12 bases fitting TRBD1. Germline trimming cut 5 bases from V and 4 bases from J; bases unmatched to any gene: 6. The CDR3 contains 15 residues. CDR1 and CDR2 from the germline V gene are SEHNR and FQNEAQ (reference sequence). CDR3 residues: CASSRGQGALYEQYF. CDR3 sequence (DNA): TGTGCCAGCAGCCGGGGACAGGGGGCTTTATACGAGCAGTACTTC.

This chain links TRBV4-2 with TRBJ1-1, with 7 nucleotides matching TRBD1. Losses at the gene ends were 4 bases for V and 3 bases for J; bases not matched to a gene: 5. The CDR3 totals 14 residues. CDR1 is LGHNA and CDR2 is YNFKEQ in the germline V gene. This CDR3 is CASSPRDRDTEAFF. In DNA, the CDR3 is TGTGCCAGCAGCCCACGGGACAGAGACACTGAAGCTTTCTTT.

V gene TRBV27 combines with J gene TRBJ2-7, with 7 nucleotides matching TRBD1. Germline CDR1 MNHEY, CDR2 SMNVEV (reference sequence). J lost 9 bases, V lost 0 bases, and 11 bases had no gene match. The length of the CDR3 is 15 residues. CDR3 in amino acids: CASSLSRTGLIGQYF. CDR3 nucleotides: TGTGCCAGCAGTTTATCCCGGACAGGTCTAATTGGGCAGTACTTC.

J is TRBJ2-3 and V is TRBV10-3, with D perhaps matching TRBD1 (5 bases). CDR3 length equals 14 residues. Germline-derived CDR1 and CDR2 are ENHRY and SYGVKD. Trimming removed 4 bases at V and 1 base at J, with 9 bases between. Here the CDR3 reads CAISGTGRTDTQYF. CDR3 coding DNA: TGTGCCATCAGTGGCACAGGCCGCACAGATACGCAGTATTTT.

V gene TRBV7-9 combines with J gene TRBJ2-5; D could derive from TRBD1 or TRBD2 (5 bases each). CDR1 and CDR2 (germline): SEHNR, FQNEAQ (reference sequence). Trimming removed 5 bases at V and 7 bases at J, with 14 bases between. The CDR3 contains 13 residues. CDR3 sequence reads: CASSQGTSMTQYF. The CDR3 DNA reads as TGTGCCAGCAGCCAAGGGACGTCAATGACCCAGTACTTC.

The rearrangement links TRBV5-4 to TRBJ1-6; D might be TRBD1 (5 bases). The CDR3 loop spans 15 amino acids. Germline V gene sequence: CDR1 SGHNT, CDR2 YYREEE (reference sequence). V was pared by 3 bases and J by 8 bases, with 15 bases between. The CDR3 nucleotides are TGTGCCAGCAGCTCCGACAGCTCGATTGATTCACCCCTCCACTTT. It is translated as CASSSDSSIDSPLHF.